This paragraph covers one T cell receptor beta chain sequence. The repertoire was sequenced with immunoSEQ multiplex PCR; TCRdb's copy has only in-frame clones and lacks some. The sample yields 92,000 or so clones, approximately 87% seen once. The CDR3 runs 11 residues. V was shortened by 4 bases and J by 10 bases, with 10 bases between the two germline ends. Germline V CDR1 and CDR2: SGHTA, FQGTGA. The source of the sample is a study of T cell responses to AZD1222 COVID-19 vaccine. This clonotype originated in an adult in good health. The rearrangement joins TRBV7-3 to TRBJ1-1; D unclear. The sequences come from peripheral blood, collected on day 0 of AZD1222 vaccination. CDR3 residues: CASSSLSGAFF. Here the CDR3 DNA reads TGTGCCAGCAGCTCCCTCTCGGGAGCTTTCTTT.